This T cell receptor (beta chain) was obtained from a study of T-cell reconstitution after alpha-beta-depleted transplantation in children. Findings and caveats of the study: Newly made T cells mostly supplied T-cell counts and diversity one year after transplant.

The CDR3 is made up of 15 amino acids. V was pared by 4 bases and J by 0 bases, with 13 bases between. Germline assignment: CDR1 SGHRS and CDR2 YFSETQ. Unique molecular identifiers were incorporated during preparation of the TCRbeta library. TCRdb called the PCR reads again in MiXCR, with one record for every CDR3 protein. The sample yields approximately 800,000 distinct CDR3 sequences, about 16% seen once. This clonotype was detected ten times or more. Its antigen is not identified. This receptor was obtained from a male patient under 18 who had a stem cell transplant for acute lymphoblastic leukemia, so the T cells may come from the graft donor. The sample here was PBMCs, mostly from graft donor cells, taken 360 days after TCRalphabeta/CD19-depleted stem cell transplant. This sequence joins TRBV5-1 and TRBJ1-1; the D is unclear. The CDR3 here is CASSRYSEMNTEAFF. CDR3 in DNA: TGCGCCAGCAGCAGATACAGCGAGATGAACACTGAAGCTTTCTTT.